A single T cell receptor (beta chain) is shown here with its context. The data stem from a study of blood T cell repertoires in COVID-19. The overall study: The cDNA or gDNA used as material had been derived from T cells, B-cell-depleted T cells, or PBMCs.

CDR3 length: 16 amino acids. V dropped 5 bases and J dropped 5 bases, with 20 bases sitting between them. CDR1 and CDR2 from the germline V gene are MDHEN and SYDVKM. Clones were sequenced by immunoSEQ multiplex PCR, and TCRdb holds only the in-frame ones, with some missing. The sample lists 180,000 or so clones, around 86% occurring once. Sequencing was done on a sample of PBMCs or T cells enriched from blood (not recorded which). This sequence originates from a man aged 40-55 years with acute COVID-19. This chain uses TRBV28 with TRBJ2-3; D perhaps matches TRBD2 (5 bases). The CDR3 loop is CASSPPEAAFQDTQYF. The CDR3 DNA sequence: TGTGCCAGCAGTCCCCCAGAAGCGGCCTTCCAAGATACGCAGTATTTT.